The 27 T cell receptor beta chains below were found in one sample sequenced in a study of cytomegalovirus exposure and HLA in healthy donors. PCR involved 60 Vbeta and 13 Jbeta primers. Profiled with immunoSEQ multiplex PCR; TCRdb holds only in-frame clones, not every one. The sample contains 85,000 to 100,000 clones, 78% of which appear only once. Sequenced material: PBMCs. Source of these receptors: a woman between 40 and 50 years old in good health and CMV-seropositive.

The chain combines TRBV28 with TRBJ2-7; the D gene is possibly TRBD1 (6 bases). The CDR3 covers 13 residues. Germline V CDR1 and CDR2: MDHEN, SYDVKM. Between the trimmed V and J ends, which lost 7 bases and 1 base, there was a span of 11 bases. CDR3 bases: TGTGCCAGCATTCACGGACAGTCCTACGAGCAGTACTTC. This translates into CASIHGQSYEQYF.

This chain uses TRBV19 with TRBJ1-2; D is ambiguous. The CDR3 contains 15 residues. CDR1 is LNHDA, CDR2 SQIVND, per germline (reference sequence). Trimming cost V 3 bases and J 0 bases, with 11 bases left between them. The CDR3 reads CASSIAGQANYGYTF. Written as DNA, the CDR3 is TGTGCCAGTAGTATTGCGGGTCAAGCTAACTATGGCTACACCTTC.

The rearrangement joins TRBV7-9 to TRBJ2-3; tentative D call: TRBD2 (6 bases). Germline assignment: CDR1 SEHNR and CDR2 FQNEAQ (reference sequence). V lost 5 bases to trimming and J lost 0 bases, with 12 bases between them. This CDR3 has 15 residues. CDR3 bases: TGTGCCAGCAGCAAAGCCGGGAGTAGCACAGATACGCAGTATTTT. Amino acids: CASSKAGSSTDTQYF.

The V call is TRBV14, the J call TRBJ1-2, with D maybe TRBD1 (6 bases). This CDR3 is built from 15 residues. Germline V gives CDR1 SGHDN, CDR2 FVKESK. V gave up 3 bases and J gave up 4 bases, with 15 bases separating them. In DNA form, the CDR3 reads TGTGCCAGCAGCCAGGCAGGGGCCTCCTTCTATGGCTACACCTTC. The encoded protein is CASSQAGASFYGYTF.

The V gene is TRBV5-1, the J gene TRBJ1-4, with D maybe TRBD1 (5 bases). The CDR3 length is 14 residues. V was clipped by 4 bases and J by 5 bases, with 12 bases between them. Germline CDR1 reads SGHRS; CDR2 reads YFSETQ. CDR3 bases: TGCGCCAGCAGCCTCGAAGGGGAAAATGAAAAACTGTTTTTT. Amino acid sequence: CASSLEGENEKLFF. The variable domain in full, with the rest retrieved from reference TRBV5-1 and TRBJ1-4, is KAGVTQTPRYLIKTRGQQVTLSCSPISGHRSVSWYQQTPGQGLQFLFEYFSETQRNKGNFPGRFSGRQFSNSRSEMNVSTLELGDSALYLCASSLEGENEKLFFGSGTQLSVL.

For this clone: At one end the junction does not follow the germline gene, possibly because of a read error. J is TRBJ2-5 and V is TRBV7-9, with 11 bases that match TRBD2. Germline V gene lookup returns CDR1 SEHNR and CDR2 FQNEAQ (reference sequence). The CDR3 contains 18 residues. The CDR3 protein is CSSSQPPGTSGAGETQYF. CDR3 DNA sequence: TGTTCCAGCAGCCAACCGCCCGGGACTAGCGGTGCTGGGGAGACCCAGTACTTC.

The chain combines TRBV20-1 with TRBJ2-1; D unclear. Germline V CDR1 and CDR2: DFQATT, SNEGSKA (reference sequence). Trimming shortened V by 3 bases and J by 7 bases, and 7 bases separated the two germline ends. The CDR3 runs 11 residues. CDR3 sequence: CSASVRNEQFF. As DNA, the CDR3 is TGCAGTGCTAGTGTACGGAATGAGCAGTTCTTC.

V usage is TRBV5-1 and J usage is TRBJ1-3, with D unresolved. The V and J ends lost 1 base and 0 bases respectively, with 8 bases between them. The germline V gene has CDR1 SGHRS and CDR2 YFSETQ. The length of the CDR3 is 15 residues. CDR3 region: CASSLLFSSGNTIYF. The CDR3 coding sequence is TGCGCCAGCAGCTTGCTGTTTAGCTCTGGAAACACCATATATTTT.

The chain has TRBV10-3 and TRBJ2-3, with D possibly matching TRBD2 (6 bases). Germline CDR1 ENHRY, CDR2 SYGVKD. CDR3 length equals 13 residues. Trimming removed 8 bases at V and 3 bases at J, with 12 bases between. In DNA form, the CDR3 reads TGTGCCATCCGTGGGAGGACGACAGATACGCAGTATTTT. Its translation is CAIRGRTTDTQYF.

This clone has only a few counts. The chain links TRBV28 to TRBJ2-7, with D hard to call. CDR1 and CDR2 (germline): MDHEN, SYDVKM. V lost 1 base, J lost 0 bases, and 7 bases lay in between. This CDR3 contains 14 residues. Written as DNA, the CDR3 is TGTGCCAGCAGTTTATTGGTGCGCTCCTACGAGCAGTACTTC. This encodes CASSLLVRSYEQYF.

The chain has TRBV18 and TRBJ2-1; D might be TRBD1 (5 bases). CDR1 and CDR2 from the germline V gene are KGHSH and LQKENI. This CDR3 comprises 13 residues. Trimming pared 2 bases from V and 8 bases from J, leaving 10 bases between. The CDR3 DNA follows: TGTGCCAGCTCACCATTCCAAGGGGATGAGCAGTTCTTC. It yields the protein CASSPFQGDEQFF. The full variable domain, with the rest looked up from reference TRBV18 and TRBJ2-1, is NAGVMQNPRHLVRRRGQEARLRCSPMKGHSHVYWYRQLPEEGLKFMVYLQKENIIDESGMPKERFSAEFPKEGPSILRIQQVVRGDSAAYFCASSPFQGDEQFFGPGTRLTVL.

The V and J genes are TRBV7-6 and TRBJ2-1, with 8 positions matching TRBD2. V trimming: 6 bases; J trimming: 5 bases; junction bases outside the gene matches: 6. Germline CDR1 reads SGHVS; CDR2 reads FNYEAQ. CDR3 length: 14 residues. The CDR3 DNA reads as TGTGCCAGCAGTTTGAGCGGGAGTGACAATGAGCAGTTCTTC. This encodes CASSLSGSDNEQFF.

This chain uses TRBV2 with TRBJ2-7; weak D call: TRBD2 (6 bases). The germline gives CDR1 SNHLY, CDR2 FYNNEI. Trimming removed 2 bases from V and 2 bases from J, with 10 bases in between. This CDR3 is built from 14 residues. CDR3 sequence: CASSETAGTYEQYF. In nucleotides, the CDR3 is TGTGCCAGCAGTGAAACGGCGGGAACCTACGAGCAGTACTTC.

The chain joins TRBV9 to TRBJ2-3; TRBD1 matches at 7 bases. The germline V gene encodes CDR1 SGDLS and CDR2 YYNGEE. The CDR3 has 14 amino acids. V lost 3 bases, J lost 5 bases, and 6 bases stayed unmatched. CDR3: CASSAQGTVDTQYF. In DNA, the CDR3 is TGTGCCAGCAGCGCCCAAGGGACAGTAGATACGCAGTATTTT.

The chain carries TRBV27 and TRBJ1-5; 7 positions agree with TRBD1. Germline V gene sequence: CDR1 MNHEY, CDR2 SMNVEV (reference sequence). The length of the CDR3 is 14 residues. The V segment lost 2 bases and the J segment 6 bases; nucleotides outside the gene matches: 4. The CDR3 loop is CASSLGQEVQPQHF. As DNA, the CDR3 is TGTGCCAGCAGTTTAGGACAGGAGGTTCAGCCCCAGCATTTT.

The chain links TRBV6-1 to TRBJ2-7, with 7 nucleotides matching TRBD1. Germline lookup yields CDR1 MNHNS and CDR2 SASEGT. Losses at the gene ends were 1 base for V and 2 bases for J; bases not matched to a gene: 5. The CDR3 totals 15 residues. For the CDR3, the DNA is TGTGCCAGCAGTGAAGGGGCAGGGGGTACCTACGAGCAGTACTTC. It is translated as CASSEGAGGTYEQYF.

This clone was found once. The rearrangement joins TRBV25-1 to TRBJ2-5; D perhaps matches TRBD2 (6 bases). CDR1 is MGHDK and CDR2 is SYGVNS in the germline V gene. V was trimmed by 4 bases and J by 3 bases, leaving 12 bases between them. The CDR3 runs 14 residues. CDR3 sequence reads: CASSAHGGKETQYF. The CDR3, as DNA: TGTGCCAGCAGTGCTCACGGCGGGAAAGAGACCCAGTACTTC.

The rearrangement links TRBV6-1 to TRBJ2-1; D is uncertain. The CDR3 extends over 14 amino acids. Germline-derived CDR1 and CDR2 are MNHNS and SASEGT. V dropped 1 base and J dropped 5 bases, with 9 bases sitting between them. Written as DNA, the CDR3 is TGTGCCAGCAGTGAAGTACAGACCGACAATGAGCAGTTCTTC. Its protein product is CASSEVQTDNEQFF.

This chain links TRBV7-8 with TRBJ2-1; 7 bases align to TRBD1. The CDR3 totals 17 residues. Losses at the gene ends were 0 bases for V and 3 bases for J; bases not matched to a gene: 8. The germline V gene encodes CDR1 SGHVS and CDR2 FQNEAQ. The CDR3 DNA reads TGTGCCAGCAGCTTAGCGAGGGGGCGGAGCCGCTACAATGAGCAGTTCTTC. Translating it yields CASSLARGRSRYNEQFF. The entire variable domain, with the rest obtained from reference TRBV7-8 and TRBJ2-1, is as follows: GAGVSQSPRYKVAKRGQDVALRCDPISGHVSLFWYQQALGQGPEFLTYFQNEAQLDKSGLPSDRFFAERPEGSVSTLKIQRTQQEDSAVYLCASSLARGRSRYNEQFFGPGTRLTVL.

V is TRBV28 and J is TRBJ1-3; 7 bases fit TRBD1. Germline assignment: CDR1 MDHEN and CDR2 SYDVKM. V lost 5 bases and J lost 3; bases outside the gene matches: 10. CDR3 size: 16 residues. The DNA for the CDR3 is TGTGCCAGCAGTAGGCCTACAGGGGTGGGTGGAAACACCATATATTTT. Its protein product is CASSRPTGVGGNTIYF.

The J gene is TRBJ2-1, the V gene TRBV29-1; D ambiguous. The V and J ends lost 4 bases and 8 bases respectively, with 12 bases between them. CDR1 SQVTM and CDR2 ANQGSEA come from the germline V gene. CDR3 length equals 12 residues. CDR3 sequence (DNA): TGCAGCGTTGTTGGTGGGCCGGATGAGCAGTTCTTC. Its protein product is CSVVGGPDEQFF.

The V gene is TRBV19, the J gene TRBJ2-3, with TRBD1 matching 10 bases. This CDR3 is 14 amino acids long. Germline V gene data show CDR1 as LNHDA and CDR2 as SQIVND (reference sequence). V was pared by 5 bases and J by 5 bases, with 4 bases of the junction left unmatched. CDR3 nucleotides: TGTGCCAGTAGTGGGACAGGGGCAGGAGATACGCAGTATTTT. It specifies CASSGTGAGDTQYF.

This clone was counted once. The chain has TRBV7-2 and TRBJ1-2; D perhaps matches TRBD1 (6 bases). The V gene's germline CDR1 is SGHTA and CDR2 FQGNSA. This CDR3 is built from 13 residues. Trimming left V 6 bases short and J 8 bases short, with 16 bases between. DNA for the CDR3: TGTGCCAGCAGGGGAACAGGGTCTCGGGGCTACACCTTC. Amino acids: CASRGTGSRGYTF.

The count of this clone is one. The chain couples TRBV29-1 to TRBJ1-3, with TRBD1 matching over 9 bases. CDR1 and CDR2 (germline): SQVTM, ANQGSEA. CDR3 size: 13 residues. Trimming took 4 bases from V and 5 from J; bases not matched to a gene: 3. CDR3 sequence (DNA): TGCAGCGTTGGGACAGGGGAAAGAAACACCATATATTTT. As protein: CSVGTGERNTIYF.

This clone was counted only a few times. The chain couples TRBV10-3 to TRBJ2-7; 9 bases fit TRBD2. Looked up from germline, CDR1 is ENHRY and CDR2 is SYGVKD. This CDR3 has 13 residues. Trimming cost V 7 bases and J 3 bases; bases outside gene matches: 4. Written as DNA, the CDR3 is TGTGCCATCAAGACAGCGGGGGGCTACGAGCAGTACTTC. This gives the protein CAIKTAGGYEQYF.

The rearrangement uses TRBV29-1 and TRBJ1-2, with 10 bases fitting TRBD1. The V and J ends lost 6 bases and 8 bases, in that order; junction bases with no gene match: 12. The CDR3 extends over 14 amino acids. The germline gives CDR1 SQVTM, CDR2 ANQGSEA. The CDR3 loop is CSVAGTGVNVGYTF. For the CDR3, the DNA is TGCAGCGTAGCCGGGACAGGGGTTAATGTCGGCTACACCTTC.

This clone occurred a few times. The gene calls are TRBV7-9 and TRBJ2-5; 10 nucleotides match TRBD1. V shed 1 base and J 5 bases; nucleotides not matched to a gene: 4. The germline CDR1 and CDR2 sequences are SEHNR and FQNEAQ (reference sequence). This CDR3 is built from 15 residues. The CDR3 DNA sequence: TGTGCCAGCAGCTTAGGAGTGACAGGGGGCGAGACCCAGTACTTC. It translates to CASSLGVTGGETQYF.